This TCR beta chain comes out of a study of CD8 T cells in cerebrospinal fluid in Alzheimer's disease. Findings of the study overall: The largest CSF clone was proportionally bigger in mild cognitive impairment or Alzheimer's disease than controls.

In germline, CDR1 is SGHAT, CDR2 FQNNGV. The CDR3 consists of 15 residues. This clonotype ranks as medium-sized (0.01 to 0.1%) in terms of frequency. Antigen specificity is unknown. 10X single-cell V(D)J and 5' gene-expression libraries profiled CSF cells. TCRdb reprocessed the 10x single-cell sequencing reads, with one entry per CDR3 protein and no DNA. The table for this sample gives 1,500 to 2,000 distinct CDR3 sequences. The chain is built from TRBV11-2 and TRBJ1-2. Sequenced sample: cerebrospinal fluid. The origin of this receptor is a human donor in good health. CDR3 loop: CASSLDAAGDYGYTF. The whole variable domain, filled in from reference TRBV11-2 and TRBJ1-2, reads EAGVAQSPRYKIIEKRQSVAFWCNPISGHATLYWYQQILGQGPKLLIQFQNNGVVDDSQLPKDRFSAERLKGVDSTLKIQPAKLEDSAVYLCASSLDAAGDYGYTFGSGTRLTVV.